The 23 T cell receptor beta chains below all came from one sample that was sequenced in a study of lung T cells in sarcoidosis with Löfgren's syndrome. TCRdb ran MiXCR on the reads and lists one entry per CDR3 protein. Of tens of thousands of distinct CDR3 sequences in the sample, 20% to 25% were seen once. Source material: CD4+ T cells from PBMCs. Receptors were obtained from a human donor with sarcoidosis (Löfgren's syndrome or another form), or a control subject (not recorded which).

A note on this clonotype: It may be a read error: a sequence one base away is much more abundant. The V and J genes are TRBV20-1 and TRBJ2-5; possibly TRBD1 or TRBD2 for D (5 bases each). Germline CDR1 reads DFQATT; CDR2 reads SNEGSKA (reference sequence). This CDR3 spans 16 amino acids. This CDR3 is CSASRPAGTNQEIQYF. CDR3 in DNA: TGCAGTGCTAGTCGGCCGGCAGGGACCAATCAAGAGATCCAGTACTTC.

This clonotype was detected many times. The chain joins TRBV6-1 to TRBJ1-1; D remains unclear. Trimming took 5 bases from V and 4 from J, leaving 14 bases between them. The length of the CDR3 is 14 residues. Germline CDR1 reads MNHNS; CDR2 reads SASEGT. The CDR3 sequence: CASSFGDLGTEAFF. The CDR3 DNA reads as TGTGCCAGCAGTTTCGGGGATTTGGGCACTGAAGCTTTCTTT.

In this sample, this clonotype turned up many times. The gene calls are TRBV7-8 and TRBJ2-1; TRBD2 might be the D (7 bases). With 6 bases removed from V and 3 bases from J, the gap between germline ends came to 18 bases. Looked up from germline, CDR1 is SGHVS and CDR2 is FQNEAQ. The CDR3 length is 16 residues. The DNA for the CDR3 is TGTGCCAGCAGTCAACCCGGGGGGCCCCTCTACAATGAGCAGTTCTTC. This sequence encodes CASSQPGGPLYNEQFF.

This clonotype was seen ten or more times. This chain uses TRBV6-1 with TRBJ2-3; weak D call: TRBD2 (6 bases). Trimming cost V 6 bases and J 3 bases, with 19 bases left between them. The CDR3 contains 16 residues. Germline CDR1 reads MNHNS; CDR2 reads SASEGT. The CDR3 region is CASSRGTRQGTDTQYF. For the CDR3, the DNA is TGTGCCAGCAGCCGAGGGACTCGCCAGGGTACAGATACGCAGTATTTT.

This clonotype was recorded at least ten times. The V gene is TRBV6-1, the J gene TRBJ2-5, with a possible D match to TRBD2 (6 bases). CDR1 is MNHNS and CDR2 is SASEGT in the germline V gene. CDR3 length: 13 amino acids. The V and J ends lost 6 bases and 5 bases respectively, with 13 bases between them. CDR3 region: CASSPTGRETQYF. CDR3 DNA sequence: TGTGCCAGCAGCCCGACGGGGAGGGAGACCCAGTACTTC.

A word on this clonotype: This may stem from a read error, because a much larger clone lies one nucleotide away. V usage is TRBV28 and J usage is TRBJ1-1; D is ambiguous. Germline lookup yields CDR1 MDHEN and CDR2 SYDVKM. The CDR3 is 16 amino acids. CDR3 region: CASSLSGRLLNTEASF. CDR3 in DNA: TGTGCCAGCAGTTTATCCGGGCGACTACTTAACACTGAAGCTTCCTTT.

A few counts support this clonotype. The chain carries TRBV10-3 and TRBJ2-1; possible D gene TRBD1, 5 bases. The germline V gene has CDR1 ENHRY and CDR2 SYGVKD. This CDR3 is built from 15 residues. V was shortened by 5 bases and J by 0 bases, with 11 bases between the two germline ends. CDR3 in DNA: TGTGCCATCAGTTTGACAGTCAGCTCCTACAATGAGCAGTTCTTC. This encodes CAISLTVSSYNEQFF.

With respect to this clonotype: This may be a read error: a much more frequent sequence differs by one nucleotide. The rearrangement uses TRBV28 and TRBJ1-2; D gene unclear. This CDR3 has 12 residues. Looked up from germline, CDR1 is MDHEN and CDR2 is SYDVKM. The V gene lost 4 bases and the J gene lost 6 bases, with 9 bases spanning the gap. The CDR3 DNA is TGTGCCAGCAGTTACGGGGTTCATGGCTACACCTTC. This translates into CASSYGVHGYTF.

Many counts were recorded for this clonotype. The chain joins TRBV20-1 to TRBJ2-7, with 10 bases fitting TRBD2. Germline V gives CDR1 DFQATT, CDR2 SNEGSKA (reference sequence). The CDR3 spans 14 residues. With 6 bases clipped from V and 2 bases from J, the junction kept 7 bases outside the gene matches. The CDR3: CSAKREGSTYEQYF. CDR3 nucleotide sequence: TGCAGTGCAAAGCGGGAGGGAAGTACCTACGAGCAGTACTTC.

The chain carries TRBV5-4 and TRBJ1-2, with 8 bases matching TRBD1. The CDR3 consists of 13 residues. The junction had 6 bases not matched to a gene; V was cut back by 2 bases and J by 9 bases. Germline assignment: CDR1 SGHNT and CDR2 YYREEE (reference sequence). For the CDR3, the DNA is TGTGCCAGCAGCTTTCGGGACAGGCTCCGCTACACCTTC. This encodes CASSFRDRLRYTF.

This clonotype was counted ten times or more. V is TRBV2 and J is TRBJ1-1; D not certain. Per germline, CDR1 SNHLY and CDR2 FYNNEI. CDR3 size: 14 residues. V was shortened by 1 base and J by 1 base, with 7 bases between the two germline ends. The CDR3 DNA follows: TGTGCCAGCAGTGAAGATAGGCCGAACACTGAAGCTTTCTTT. Protein product: CASSEDRPNTEAFF.

About this clonotype itself: This may be a read error: a much more frequent sequence differs by one nucleotide. V and J are TRBV20-1 and TRBJ1-3, with unresolved D. Germline CDR1 and CDR2: DFQATT and SNEGSKA (reference sequence). The CDR3 spans 15 residues. The CDR3 DNA reads as TGCAGTGCTAGGTACGGCAGATACTCTGGAAACACCACATATTTT. It yields the protein CSARYGRYSGNTTYF.

On this clonotype: A much larger clone lies a single base off, so this may be a read error. The J gene is TRBJ2-1, the V gene TRBV20-1; 8 nucleotides agree with TRBD2. The CDR3 length is 15 residues. The germline V gene encodes CDR1 DFQATT and CDR2 SNEGSKA (reference sequence). J gave up 4 bases and V 5 bases, and 10 bases lay outside the gene matches. The CDR3 sequence is CSARISGSTYNEQFF. Here the CDR3 DNA reads TGCAGTGCTCGGATCAGCGGGAGTACTTACAATGAGCAGTTCTTC.

Turning to this clonotype: The DNA is omitted, as the CDR3 cannot be located on it reliably, and the CDR3 follows TCRdb's listing. The V call is TRBV5-8, the J call TRBJ1-1. CDR1 is SGHTS and CDR2 is YDEGEE in the germline V gene. The CDR3 region is 13 residues in length, termini included. This chain's CDR3 is CASSVRRALEAFF.

J is TRBJ2-2 and V is TRBV28; D uncertain. V was pared by 7 bases and J by 4 bases, with 7 bases between. This CDR3 comprises 12 residues. Germline V lookup: CDR1 MDHEN, CDR2 SYDVKM. The CDR3 here is CASTTSTGELFF. As DNA, the CDR3 is TGTGCCAGCACAACTTCCACCGGGGAGCTGTTTTTT.

This clonotype was detected only a few times. The chain links TRBV5-1 to TRBJ1-1, with a tentative D call TRBD1 (5 bases). Trimming stripped 0 bases from V and 0 bases from J, with 12 bases between. Germline CDR1 SGHRS, CDR2 YFSETQ. The CDR3 is made up of 16 amino acids. The CDR3 protein is CASSLAPGGVNTEAFF. The CDR3 DNA follows: TGCGCCAGCAGCTTGGCACCCGGAGGGGTGAACACTGAAGCTTTCTTT.

Notes on this clonotype: This may be a read error: a much more frequent sequence differs by one nucleotide. V is TRBV3-1 and J is TRBJ2-3; TRBD2 might be the D (5 bases). This CDR3 region has 14 residues. CDR1 is LGHDT and CDR2 is YNNKEL in the germline V gene (reference sequence). The CDR3 spells CASSHGWTDTTRYF. CDR3 coding DNA: TGTGCCAGCAGCCATGGTTGGACTGACACTACGCGGTATTTT.

On this clonotype: Possible read error: a much larger clone is one base away. V and J are TRBV7-2 and TRBJ1-5; D call uncertain. Trimming cost V 5 bases and J 3 bases, with 8 bases left between them. CDR1 and CDR2 (germline): SGHTA, FQGNSA. CDR3 length: 13 amino acids. The CDR3 DNA sequence: TGTGCCAGCAGCCCCGCAGCCAATCAGCCCCAGCATTTT. Its translation: CASSPAANQPQHF.

The chain is built from TRBV28 and TRBJ2-2, with D possibly matching TRBD2 (7 bases). The CDR3 totals 16 residues. The germline V gene encodes CDR1 MDHEN and CDR2 SYDVKM. Trimming shortened V by 5 bases and J by 2 bases, and 15 bases separated the two germline ends. The CDR3 protein is CASSLTRGANTGELFF. The CDR3 DNA sequence: TGTGCCAGCAGTCTGACTCGGGGGGCCAACACCGGGGAGCTGTTTTTT. Looking up the rest from reference TRBV28 and TRBJ2-2 gives the full variable domain: DVKVTQSSRYLVKRTGEKVFLECVQDMDHENMFWYRQDPGLGLRLIYFSYDVKMKEKGDIPEGYSVSREKKERFSLILESASTNQTSMYLCASSLTRGANTGELFFGEGSRLTVL.

This clonotype turned up a few times. This could be a read error, since a much larger clone is one nucleotide away. The CDR3: CAGSFTENTEAFF. CDR3 DNA sequence: TGTGCCGGCAGTTTTACAGAGAACACTGAAGCTTTCTTT. The V gene is TRBV27, the J gene TRBJ1-1; D uncertain. This CDR3 has 13 amino acids. Germline CDR1 and CDR2: MNHEY and SMNVEV (reference sequence).

This clonotype was counted a few times. This rearrangement joins TRBV28 to TRBJ2-7, with D possibly matching TRBD2 (7 bases). The CDR3 length is 12 residues. Germline lookup yields CDR1 MDHEN and CDR2 SYDVKM. V shed 11 bases and J shed 7 bases, with 18 bases lying between them. This CDR3 is CAGGGALGEQYF. CDR3 bases: TGTGCCGGGGGGGGGGCGTTGGGTGAGCAGTACTTC.

This clonotype was counted at least ten times. The rearrangement links TRBV12-3 or TRBV12-4 to TRBJ2-1; 7 positions agree with TRBD1. The CDR3 extends over 15 amino acids. The trim removed 7 bases at V and 3 bases at J, leaving 9 bases unmatched. The CDR3 bases are TGTGCCAGCATCCAGGGGGAGCCCCACTACAATGAGCAGTTCTTC. Its translation is CASIQGEPHYNEQFF.

The genes are TRBV7-9 and TRBJ2-2; perhaps TRBD2 as D (6 bases). Germline loops: CDR1 SEHNR, CDR2 FQNEAQ (reference sequence). Trimming pared 2 bases from V and 4 bases from J, leaving 11 bases between. This CDR3 is built from 15 residues. This chain's CDR3 is CASSLWGVITGELFF. CDR3 DNA sequence: TGTGCCAGCAGCTTATGGGGGGTGATCACCGGGGAGCTGTTTTTT.